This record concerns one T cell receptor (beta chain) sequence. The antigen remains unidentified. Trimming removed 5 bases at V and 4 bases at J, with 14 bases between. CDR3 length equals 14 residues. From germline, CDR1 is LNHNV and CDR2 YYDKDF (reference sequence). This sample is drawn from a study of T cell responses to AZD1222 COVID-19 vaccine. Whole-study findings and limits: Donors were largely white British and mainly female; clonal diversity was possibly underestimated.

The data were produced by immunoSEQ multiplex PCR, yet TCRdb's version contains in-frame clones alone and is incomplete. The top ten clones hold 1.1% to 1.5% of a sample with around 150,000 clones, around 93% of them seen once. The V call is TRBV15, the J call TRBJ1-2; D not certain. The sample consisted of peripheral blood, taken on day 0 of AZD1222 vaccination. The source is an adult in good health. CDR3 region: CATSGGGMGYGYTF. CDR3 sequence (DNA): TGTGCCACCAGCGGTGGCGGGATGGGCTATGGCTACACCTTC.